This T cell receptor (beta chain) was obtained from a study of blood T cell repertoires in COVID-19. Background on the study: In each case, the material was cDNA or gDNA derived from T cells, B-cell-depleted T cells, or PBMCs.

Original processing methods: Quantification of nucleated cells was approximated via reference gene primer amplification. Only in-frame clones appear in the TCRdb table, and some are missing; sequencing was by immunoSEQ multiplex PCR. Clonal size and the V and J genes are those of that table, whereas D and trimming came from the DNA. The data show 400,000 to 550,000 clones, with roughly 87% seen just once and approximately 2% held by the top ten. CDR1 and CDR2 (germline): ENHRY, SYGVKD. The CDR3 is 13 residues long. V was cut by 3 bases and J by 5 bases, with 8 bases left in between. The specimen sequenced was PBMCs or T cells enriched from blood (not recorded which). This receptor was obtained from a woman between 18 and 30 years old with acute COVID-19. The V gene is TRBV10-3, the J gene TRBJ1-5, with D unclear. CDR3 nucleotide sequence: TGTGCCATCAGTGAAGGGAGGGATCAGCCCCAGCATTTT. Translated, it gives CAISEGRDQPQHF.